The 2 T cell receptor beta chains presented below share a single source sample, sequenced in a study of identical twins. TCRdb reprocessed the 5' RACE reads via MiXCR and lists one record per CDR3 protein. The data show fewer than 650,000 distinct CDR3 sequences, around 7.4% seen once. The same data also contributed to another study, on yellow fever vaccine responses in identical twins.

Sequencing input: PBMCs. These receptors were obtained from a young woman in good health.

The rearrangement links TRBV25-1 to TRBJ2-7, with a weak D call TRBD1 (5 bases). This CDR3 comprises 14 residues. Germline CDR1 reads MGHDK; CDR2 reads SYGVNS. V gave up 3 bases and J gave up 0 bases, with 9 bases separating them. The CDR3 region is CASSDARASYEQYF. The CDR3 DNA sequence: TGTGCCAGCAGTGACGCCAGGGCCTCCTACGAGCAGTACTTC.

This clonotype was recorded a few times. The chain recombines TRBV29-1 with TRBJ1-2; D is ambiguous. Germline V gene sequence: CDR1 SQVTM, CDR2 ANQGSEA. V dropped 4 bases and J dropped 8 bases, with 8 bases sitting between them. The CDR3 consists of 10 residues. The DNA of the CDR3 is TGCAGCGTTGGCGATAGAGGCTACACCTTC. Its protein product is CSVGDRGYTF.